This entry features one T cell receptor (beta chain) sequence. Antigen unknown. There were TCR beta CDR3 regions amplified from RNA transcripts. The TCR CDR3 first-round RT-PCR relied on the HTBI primer set. TCRdb redid the calling of the multiplex PCR reads with MiXCR, one entry per CDR3 protein. Of over 250,000 distinct CDR3 sequences detected, roughly 22% appear once; the ten largest clones hold around 64%. The CDR3 runs to 18 residues. With 5 bases clipped from V and 3 bases from J, the junction kept 18 bases outside the gene matches. The germline V gene encodes CDR1 KGHSH and CDR2 LQKENI. Lactation, pregnancy, other autoimmune disease or uncontrolled infection excluded patients. These data are taken from a study of T cells in Graves' hyperthyroidism and ophthalmopathy. Overall study findings and caveats: Ophthalmopathy cases were set apart from stable hyperthyroidism by a 13 V-J model.

The origin of this receptor is a man aged 25-40 years with Graves' ophthalmopathy. Sequencing was done on a sample of blood. The V call is TRBV18, the J call TRBJ2-5; the match to TRBD2 covers 7 bases. In DNA, the CDR3 is TGTGCCAGCTCAACGCTCCCCAAGGGCGGGAGTCAGGAAGAGACCCAGTACTTC. Residues: CASSTLPKGGSQEETQYF.